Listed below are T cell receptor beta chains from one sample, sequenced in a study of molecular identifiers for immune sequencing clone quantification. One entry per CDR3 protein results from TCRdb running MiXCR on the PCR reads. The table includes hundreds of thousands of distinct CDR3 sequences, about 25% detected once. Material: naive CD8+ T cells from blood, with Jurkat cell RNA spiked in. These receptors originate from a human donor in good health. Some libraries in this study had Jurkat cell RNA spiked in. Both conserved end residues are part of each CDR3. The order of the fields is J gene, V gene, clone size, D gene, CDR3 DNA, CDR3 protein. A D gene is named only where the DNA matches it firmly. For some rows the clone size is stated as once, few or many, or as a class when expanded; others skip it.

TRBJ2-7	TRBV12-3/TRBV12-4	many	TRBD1	TGTGCCAGCAGTCCAAGGGACAGGGGAACCTACGAGCAGTACTTC	CASSPRDRGTYEQYF
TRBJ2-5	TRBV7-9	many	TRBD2	TGTGCCAGCAGCTCTCCGACGGGTAGCGGGAGCGGGGAGACCCAGTACTTC	CASSSPTGSGSGETQYF
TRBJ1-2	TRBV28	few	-	TGTGCCAGCAGTTTAGGGGACTATCGTGGCTACACCTTC	CASSLGDYRGYTF
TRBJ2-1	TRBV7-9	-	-	TGTGCCAGCAGCCAAGGGGCGGGCCCCAATGAGCAGTTCTTC	CASSQGAGPNEQFF
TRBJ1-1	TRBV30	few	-	TGTGCCTGGAGTGTGACGACAGTGGGAACTGAAGCTTTCTTT	CAWSVTTVGTEAFF
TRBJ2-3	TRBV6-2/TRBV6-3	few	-	TGTGCCAGCTCCCCTGTGGGGGCTTGGGATACGCAGTATTTT	CASSPVGAWDTQYF
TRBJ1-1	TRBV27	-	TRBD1	TGTGCCAGCAGTTTGAAGGGGGCTGAAGCTCTCTTT	CASSLKGAEALF
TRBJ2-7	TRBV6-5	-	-	TGTGCCAGCAGGGGGTGGTTCGAGCAGTACTTC	CASRGWFEQYF
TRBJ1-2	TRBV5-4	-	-	TGTGCCAGCGGCTTGATTTCAGGGGAGAGCGGCTACACCTTC	CASGLISGESGYTF
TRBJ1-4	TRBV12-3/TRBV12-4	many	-	TGTGCCAGCAGTTTAGCGGACAGACTTCATGAAAAACTGTTTTTT	CASSLADRLHEKLFF
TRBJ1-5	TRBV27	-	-	TGTGCCAGCAGTCCCAGTACAGGCTTTCAGCCCCAGCATTTT	CASSPSTGFQPQHF
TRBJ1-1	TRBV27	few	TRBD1	TGTGCCAGCAGTTTGGTCAGCCCGAGGGGGCTGAACACTGAAGCTTTCTTT	CASSLVSPRGLNTEAFF
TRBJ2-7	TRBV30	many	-	TGTGCCTGGAGTGTACTCTTAGTGGCTGAGCAGTACTTC	CAWSVLLVAEQYF
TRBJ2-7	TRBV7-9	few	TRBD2	TGTGCCAGCGGCTTACCGGGACTACCCTACGAGCAGTACTTC	CASGLPGLPYEQYF
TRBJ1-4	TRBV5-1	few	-	TGCGCCAGCAGCTTCGGCGGGACAAATGAAAACCTGTTTTTT	CASSFGGTNENLFF
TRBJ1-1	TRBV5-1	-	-	TGCGCCAGCAGCTTGTGGGGGGTCAGCACTGAAGCTTTCTTT	CASSLWGVSTEAFF
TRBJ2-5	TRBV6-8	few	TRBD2	TGTGCCAGCAGTTACCCAACCTCCGGGACTAGGCGTTTGCGTACCGAAGAGACCCAGTACTTC	CASSYPTSGTRRLRTEETQYF
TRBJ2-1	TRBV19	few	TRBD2	TGTGCCAGTAGTATCGGACTAGCCCCTAGCAATGAGCAGTTCTTC	CASSIGLAPSNEQFF
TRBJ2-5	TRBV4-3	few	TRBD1	TGCGCCAGCAGCGGGCGACAGGGGGCGGGTATAGAGACCCAGTACTTC	CASSGRQGAGIETQYF
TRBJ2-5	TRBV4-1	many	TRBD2	TGCGCCAGCAGCACGCTAGCGGGGGAGGAGACCCAGTACTTC	CASSTLAGEETQYF
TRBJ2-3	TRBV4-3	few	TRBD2	TGCGCCAGCAGCCAAGATTGGGGAGCGGGGTCCTACACGGATACGCAGTATTTT	CASSQDWGAGSYTDTQYF
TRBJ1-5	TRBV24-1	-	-	TGTGCCACCTGTGACCTTAATAGCAATCAGCCCCAGCATTTT	CATCDLNSNQPQHF
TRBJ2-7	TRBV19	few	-	TGTGCCAGTAGCCCTAGAACAGGCAACTACGAGCAGTACTTC	CASSPRTGNYEQYF
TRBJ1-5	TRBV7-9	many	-	TGTGCCAGCAGTACAGGGATTGGGCCCCAGCATTTT	CASSTGIGPQHF
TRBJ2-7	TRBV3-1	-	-	TGTGCCAGCAGCGAAGTGGACAGCCCCTACGAGCAGTACTTC	CASSEVDSPYEQYF